Listed below are T cell receptor beta chains from one sample, sequenced in a study of blood T cell repertoires in COVID-19. Produced via immunoSEQ multiplex PCR; TCRdb's table is partial and in-frame only. This table has about 74,000 clones, 60% to 80% appearing once. Sequencing was performed on peripheral blood. Source of these receptors: a human donor in a cohort sampled during active COVID-19. Both conserved end residues are part of each CDR3. D genes are given only for firm matches. The listing skips clone size in some rows; elsewhere it reads once, few, many or a size class.

TRBJ2-3	TRBV19	.	.	CASSFGGQIQDTQYF	TGTGCCAGTAGTTTCGGTGGGCAGATCCAGGATACGCAGTATTTT
TRBJ1-2	TRBV5-1	.	.	CASSLAGTQSAGYTF	TGCGCCAGCAGCTTGGCCGGGACACAATCCGCAGGCTACACCTTC
TRBJ2-7	TRBV15	.	once	CATSRDRSSYEQYF	TGTGCCACCAGCAGAGATCGGTCCTCCTACGAGCAGTACTTC
TRBJ2-7	TRBV11-3	.	.	CASSSTPRPYEQYF	TGTGCCAGCAGCTCAACACCGCGGCCCTACGAGCAGTACTTC
TRBJ2-1	TRBV5-1	TRBD1	few	CASSLDRGYNEQFF	TGCGCCAGCAGCCTGGACAGGGGATACAATGAGCAGTTCTTC
TRBJ1-1	TRBV2	.	.	CASRGRTLNTEAFF	TGTGCCAGCAGAGGACGGACATTGAACACTGAAGCTTTCTTT
TRBJ2-1	TRBV5-1	.	.	CASSRQGNDEQFF	TGCGCCAGCAGCCGTCAGGGGAACGATGAGCAGTTCTTC
TRBJ1-6	TRBV7-9	TRBD1	.	CASIRPGQGNSPLHF	TGTGCCAGCATCCGACCGGGACAGGGTAATTCACCCCTCCACTTT
TRBJ2-5	TRBV6-5	.	.	CASSWGLKETQYF	TGTGCCAGCAGTTGGGGACTGAAGGAGACCCAGTACTTC
TRBJ1-2	TRBV30	.	.	CAWSASSIRGYGYTF	TGTGCCTGGAGCGCCTCGTCTATTAGGGGCTATGGCTACACCTTC
TRBJ2-7	TRBV19	TRBD2	once	CASSLGTSGVIWNEQYF	TGTGCCAGTAGTCTCGGGACTAGCGGGGTAATCTGGAACGAGCAGTACTTC
TRBJ2-6	TRBV7-3	.	once	CASSLTSSGANVLTF	TGTGCCAGCAGCTTAACCAGCTCTGGGGCCAACGTCCTGACTTTC
TRBJ2-2	TRBV19	.	.	CAVRGGNLGTGELFF	TGTGCCGTCCGAGGCGGGAATCTCGGCACCGGGGAGCTGTTTTTT
TRBJ2-2	TRBV4-3	.	.	CASSQVGGRRNTGELFF	TGCGCCAGCAGCCAAGTAGGTGGGAGGAGAAACACCGGGGAGCTGTTTTTT